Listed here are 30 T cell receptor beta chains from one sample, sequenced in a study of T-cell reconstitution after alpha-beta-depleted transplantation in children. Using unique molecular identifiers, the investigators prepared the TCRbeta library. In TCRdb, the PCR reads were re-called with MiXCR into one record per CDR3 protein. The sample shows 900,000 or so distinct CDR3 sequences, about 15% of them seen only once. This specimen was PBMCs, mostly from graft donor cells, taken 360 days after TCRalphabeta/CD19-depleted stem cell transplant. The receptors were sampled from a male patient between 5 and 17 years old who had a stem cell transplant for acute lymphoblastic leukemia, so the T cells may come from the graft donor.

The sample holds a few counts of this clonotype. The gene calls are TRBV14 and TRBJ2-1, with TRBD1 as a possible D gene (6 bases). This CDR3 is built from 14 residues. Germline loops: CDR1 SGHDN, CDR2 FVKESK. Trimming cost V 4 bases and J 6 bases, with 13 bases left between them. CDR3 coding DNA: TGTGCCAGCAGCCCGCTTTGGACAGCCAATGAGCAGTTCTTC. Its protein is CASSPLWTANEQFF.

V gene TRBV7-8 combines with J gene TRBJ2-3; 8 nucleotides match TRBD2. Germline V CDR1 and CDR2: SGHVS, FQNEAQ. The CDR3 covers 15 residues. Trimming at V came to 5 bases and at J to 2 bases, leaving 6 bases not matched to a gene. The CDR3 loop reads CASSHREGPTDTQYF. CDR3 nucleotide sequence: TGTGCCAGCAGCCATCGGGAGGGCCCCACAGATACGCAGTATTTT.

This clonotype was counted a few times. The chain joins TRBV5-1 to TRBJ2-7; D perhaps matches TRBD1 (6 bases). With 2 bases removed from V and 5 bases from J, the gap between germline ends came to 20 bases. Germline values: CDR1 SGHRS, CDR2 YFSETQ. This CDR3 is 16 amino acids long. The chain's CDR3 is CASSFLQGLRSHEQYF. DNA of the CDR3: TGCGCCAGCAGCTTCTTACAGGGTTTAAGGAGTCACGAGCAGTACTTC.

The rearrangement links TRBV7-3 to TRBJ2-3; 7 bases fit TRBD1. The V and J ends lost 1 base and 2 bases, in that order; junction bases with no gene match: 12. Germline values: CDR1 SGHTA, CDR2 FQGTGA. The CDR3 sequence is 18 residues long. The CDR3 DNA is TGTGCCAGCAGCTTAAATCCCTTCGGGACAGACCTCACAGATACGCAGTATTTT. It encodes CASSLNPFGTDLTDTQYF.

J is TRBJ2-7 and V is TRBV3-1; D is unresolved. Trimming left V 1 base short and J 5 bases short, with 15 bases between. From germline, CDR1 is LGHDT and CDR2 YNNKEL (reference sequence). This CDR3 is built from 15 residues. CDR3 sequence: CASSQVFLTVDEQYF. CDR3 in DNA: TGTGCCAGCAGCCAAGTCTTCCTTACAGTTGACGAGCAGTACTTC.

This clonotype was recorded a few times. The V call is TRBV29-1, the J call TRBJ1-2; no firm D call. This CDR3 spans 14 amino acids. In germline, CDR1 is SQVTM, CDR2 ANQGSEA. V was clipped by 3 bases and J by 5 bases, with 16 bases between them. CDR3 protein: CSVDIGGQRYGYTF. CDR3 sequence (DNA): TGCAGCGTTGACATAGGCGGCCAACGATATGGCTACACCTTC.

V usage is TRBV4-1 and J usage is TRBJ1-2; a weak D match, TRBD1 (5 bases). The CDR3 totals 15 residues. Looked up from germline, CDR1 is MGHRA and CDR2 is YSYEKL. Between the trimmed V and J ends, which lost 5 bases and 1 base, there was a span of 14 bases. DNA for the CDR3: TGCGCCAGCAGCATTCCAGGGATCCTTAACTATGGCTACACCTTC. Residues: CASSIPGILNYGYTF.

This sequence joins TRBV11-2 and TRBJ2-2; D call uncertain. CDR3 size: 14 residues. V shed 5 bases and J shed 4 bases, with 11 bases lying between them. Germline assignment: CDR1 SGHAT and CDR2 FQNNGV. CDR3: CASSALTATGELFF. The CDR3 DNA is TGTGCCAGCAGCGCCCTGACTGCCACCGGGGAGCTGTTTTTT. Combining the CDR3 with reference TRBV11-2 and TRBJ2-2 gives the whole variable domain EAGVAQSPRYKIIEKRQSVAFWCNPISGHATLYWYQQILGQGPKLLIQFQNNGVVDDSQLPKDRFSAERLKGVDSTLKIQPAKLEDSAVYLCASSALTATGELFFGEGSRLTVL.

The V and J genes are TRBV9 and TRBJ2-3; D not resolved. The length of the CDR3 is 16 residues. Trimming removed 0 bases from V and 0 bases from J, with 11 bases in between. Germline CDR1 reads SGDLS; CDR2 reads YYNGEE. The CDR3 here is CASSVVHGTSTDTQYF. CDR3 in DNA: TGTGCCAGCAGCGTAGTCCACGGTACTAGCACAGATACGCAGTATTTT.

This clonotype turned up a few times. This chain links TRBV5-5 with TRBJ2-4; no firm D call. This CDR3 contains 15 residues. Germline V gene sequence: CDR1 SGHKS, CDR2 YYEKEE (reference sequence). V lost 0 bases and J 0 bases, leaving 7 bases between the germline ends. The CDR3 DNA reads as TGTGCCAGCAGCTTGGGGGTTTCAGCCAAAAACATTCAGTACTTC. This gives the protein CASSLGVSAKNIQYF.

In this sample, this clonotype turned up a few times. The CDR3 spells CASSLAIGNGREQFF. CDR3 sequence (DNA): TGCGCCAGCAGCTTGGCCATCGGGAACGGGCGGGAACAGTTCTTC. The chain carries TRBV5-1 and TRBJ2-1, with D possibly matching TRBD2 (6 bases). This CDR3 has 15 residues. From germline, CDR1 is SGHRS and CDR2 YFSETQ. Deletions cut 0 bases from V and 13 bases from J, with 20 bases between.

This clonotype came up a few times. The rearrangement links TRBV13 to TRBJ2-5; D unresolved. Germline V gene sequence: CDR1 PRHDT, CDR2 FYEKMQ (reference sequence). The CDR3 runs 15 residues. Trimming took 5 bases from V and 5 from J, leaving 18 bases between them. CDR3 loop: CASSAFLYEEETQYF. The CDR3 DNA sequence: TGTGCCAGCAGCGCCTTCCTATACGAGGAGGAGACCCAGTACTTC.

CDR3 protein: CASSEETSGRAPNNEQFF. The CDR3 nucleotides are TGTGCCAGCAGTGAAGAAACTAGCGGGAGGGCCCCTAACAATGAGCAGTTCTTC. This sequence joins TRBV6-1 and TRBJ2-1; TRBD2 aligns across 13 bases. The trim removed 1 base at V and 5 bases at J, leaving 8 bases unmatched. The CDR3 runs to 18 residues. Per germline, CDR1 MNHNS and CDR2 SASEGT.

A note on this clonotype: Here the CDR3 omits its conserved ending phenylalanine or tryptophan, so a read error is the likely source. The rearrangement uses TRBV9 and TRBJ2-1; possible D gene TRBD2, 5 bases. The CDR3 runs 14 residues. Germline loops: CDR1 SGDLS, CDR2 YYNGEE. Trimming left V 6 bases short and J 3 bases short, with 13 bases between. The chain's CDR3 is CASTPGVGYNEQFY. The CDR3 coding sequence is TGTGCCAGCACCCCCGGGGTTGGCTACAATGAGCAGTTCTAC.

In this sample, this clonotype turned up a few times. DNA of the CDR3: TGTGCCGCTAAAGGGCAGGGGCGCTACGAGCAGTACTTC. Its protein product is CAAKGQGRYEQYF. The chain has TRBV6-6 and TRBJ2-7; TRBD1 is a possible D gene (6 bases). V lost 11 bases and J 3 bases, leaving 17 bases between the germline ends. The CDR3 has 13 amino acids. Germline V CDR1 and CDR2: MNHNY, SVGAGI (reference sequence).

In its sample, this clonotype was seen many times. The CDR3: CASSLVGSHEQFF. As DNA, the CDR3 is TGTGCCAGCAGCTTAGTAGGTAGCCATGAGCAGTTCTTC. The chain combines TRBV7-9 with TRBJ2-1; no clear D gene. The CDR3 has 13 amino acids. The V end lost 1 base, the J end lost 8 bases, and 9 bases lay between the germline ends. Germline CDR1 is SEHNR and CDR2 is FQNEAQ (reference sequence).

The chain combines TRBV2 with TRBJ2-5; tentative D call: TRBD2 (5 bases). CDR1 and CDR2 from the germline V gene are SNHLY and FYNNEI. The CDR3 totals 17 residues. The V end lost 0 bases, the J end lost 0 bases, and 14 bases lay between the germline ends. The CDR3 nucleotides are TGTGCCAGCAGTGAAGCGCTTCGGACTTCGTACCAAGAGACCCAGTACTTC. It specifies CASSEALRTSYQETQYF.

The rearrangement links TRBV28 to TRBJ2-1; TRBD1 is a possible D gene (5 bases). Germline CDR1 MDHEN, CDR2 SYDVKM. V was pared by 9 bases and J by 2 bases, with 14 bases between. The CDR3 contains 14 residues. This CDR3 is CASGQGPAYNEQFF. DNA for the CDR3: TGTGCCAGTGGGCAGGGTCCCGCCTACAATGAGCAGTTCTTC.

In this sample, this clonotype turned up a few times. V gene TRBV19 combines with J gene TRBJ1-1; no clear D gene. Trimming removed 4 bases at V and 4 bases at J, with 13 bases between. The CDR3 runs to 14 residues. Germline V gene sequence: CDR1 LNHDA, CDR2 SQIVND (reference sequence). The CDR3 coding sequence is TGTGCCAGTAGTAGCCGGGGAGATAGCACTGAAGCTTTCTTT. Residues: CASSSRGDSTEAFF. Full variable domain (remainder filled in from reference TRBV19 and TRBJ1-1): DGGITQSPKYLFRKEGQNVTLSCEQNLNHDAMYWYRQDPGQGLRLIYYSQIVNDFQKGDIAEGYSVSREKKESFPLTVTSAQKNPTAFYLCASSSRGDSTEAFFGQGTRLTVV.

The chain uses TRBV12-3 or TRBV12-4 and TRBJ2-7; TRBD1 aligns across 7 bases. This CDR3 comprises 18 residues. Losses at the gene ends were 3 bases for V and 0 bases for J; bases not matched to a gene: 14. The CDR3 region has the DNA TGTGCCAGCAGTTTCCCGACAGGGCTGTCGCTGAGCTCCTACGAGCAGTACTTC. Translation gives CASSFPTGLSLSSYEQYF.

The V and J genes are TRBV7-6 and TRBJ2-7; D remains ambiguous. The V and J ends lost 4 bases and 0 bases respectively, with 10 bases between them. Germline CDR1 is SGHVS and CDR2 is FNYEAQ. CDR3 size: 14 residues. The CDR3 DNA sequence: TGTGCCAGCAGCTCCACACAGTCCTCCTACGAGCAGTACTTC. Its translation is CASSSTQSSYEQYF.

The CDR3 DNA is TGTGCCAGCAGTGGGGGCGGGGTTCTCACAGATACGCAGTATTTT. Residues: CASSGGGVLTDTQYF. The J gene is TRBJ2-3, the V gene TRBV2; possibly TRBD2 for D (6 bases). CDR3 length: 15 amino acids. Germline V CDR1 and CDR2: SNHLY, FYNNEI. The ends were cut back, 4 bases at V and 2 bases at J, with 13 bases in the middle.

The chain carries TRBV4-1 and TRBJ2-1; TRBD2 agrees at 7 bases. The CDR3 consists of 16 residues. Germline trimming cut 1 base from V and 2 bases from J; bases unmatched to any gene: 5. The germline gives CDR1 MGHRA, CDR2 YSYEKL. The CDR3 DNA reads TGCGCCAGCAGCCAAGCCTTTCGGGAGGCCTACAATGAGCAGTTCTTC. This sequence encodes CASSQAFREAYNEQFF.

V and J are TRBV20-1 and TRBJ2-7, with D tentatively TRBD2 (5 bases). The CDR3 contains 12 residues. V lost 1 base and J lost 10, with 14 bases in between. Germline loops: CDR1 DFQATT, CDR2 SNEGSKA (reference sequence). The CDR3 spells CSARAGSSNQYF. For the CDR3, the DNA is TGCAGTGCTAGAGCGGGATCCTCGAATCAGTACTTC.

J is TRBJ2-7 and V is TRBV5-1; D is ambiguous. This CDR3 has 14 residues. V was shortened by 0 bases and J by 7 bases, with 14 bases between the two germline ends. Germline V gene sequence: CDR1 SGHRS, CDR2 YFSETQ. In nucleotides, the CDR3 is TGCGCCAGCAGCTTGGCCAGCCGTGGTAGGGAGCAGTACTTC. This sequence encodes CASSLASRGREQYF.

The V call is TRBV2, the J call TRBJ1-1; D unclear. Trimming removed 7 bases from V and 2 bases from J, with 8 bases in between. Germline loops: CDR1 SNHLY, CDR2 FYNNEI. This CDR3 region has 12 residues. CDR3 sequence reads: CASTRINTEAFF. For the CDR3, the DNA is TGTGCCAGCACGAGGATTAACACTGAAGCTTTCTTT.

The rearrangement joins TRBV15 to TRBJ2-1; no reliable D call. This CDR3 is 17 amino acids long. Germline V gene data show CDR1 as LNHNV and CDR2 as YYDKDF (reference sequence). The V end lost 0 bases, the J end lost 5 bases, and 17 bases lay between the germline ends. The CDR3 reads CATSRESVTSADNEQFF. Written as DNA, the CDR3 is TGTGCCACCAGCAGAGAGTCGGTGACTTCGGCGGACAATGAGCAGTTCTTC.

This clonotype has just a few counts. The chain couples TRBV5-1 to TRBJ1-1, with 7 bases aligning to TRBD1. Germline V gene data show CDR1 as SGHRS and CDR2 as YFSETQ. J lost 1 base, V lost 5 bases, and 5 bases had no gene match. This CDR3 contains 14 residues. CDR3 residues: CASRAGTANTEAFF. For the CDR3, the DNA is TGCGCCAGCAGGGCCGGGACAGCGAACACTGAAGCTTTCTTT.

The CDR3 DNA follows: TGCGCCAGCAGCTTGGCCCAGGGAGGAGACACTGAAGCTTTCTTT. This sequence encodes CASSLAQGGDTEAFF. V is TRBV5-1 and J is TRBJ1-1; weak D call: TRBD1 (5 bases). V was shortened by 0 bases and J by 3 bases, with 12 bases between the two germline ends. This CDR3 is 15 amino acids long. Germline CDR1 is SGHRS and CDR2 is YFSETQ. Combining the CDR3 with reference TRBV5-1 and TRBJ1-1 gives the whole variable domain KAGVTQTPRYLIKTRGQQVTLSCSPISGHRSVSWYQQTPGQGLQFLFEYFSETQRNKGNFPGRFSGRQFSNSRSEMNVSTLELGDSALYLCASSLAQGGDTEAFFGQGTRLTVV.

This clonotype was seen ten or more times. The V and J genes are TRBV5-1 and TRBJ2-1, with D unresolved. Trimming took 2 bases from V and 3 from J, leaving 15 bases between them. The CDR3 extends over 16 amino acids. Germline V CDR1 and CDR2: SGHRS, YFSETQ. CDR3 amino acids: CASSFLSTPGYNEQFF. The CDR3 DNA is TGCGCCAGCAGCTTCCTTTCGACCCCGGGCTACAATGAGCAGTTCTTC.